This T cell receptor beta chain was documented in a study of blood T cell repertoires in COVID-19. The CDR3 contains 16 residues. CDR1 is LNHDA and CDR2 is SQIVND in the germline V gene (reference sequence). The trim removed 7 bases at V and 1 base at J, leaving 7 bases unmatched. The table came from immunoSEQ multiplex PCR; TCRdb's copy has only in-frame clones and leaves some out. The data hold 200,000 or so clones, with about 78% observed a single time. The chain has TRBV19 and TRBJ2-2, with 9 nucleotides matching TRBD2. The sequencing sample was made of peripheral blood. The receptor's source is a woman between 70 and 85 years old with acute or convalescent COVID-19. CDR3 nucleotides: TGTGCCAGTACCGATGGGACTAGCCTGAACACCGGGGAGCTGTTTTTT. Translating gives CASTDGTSLNTGELFF. Together with reference TRBV19 and TRBJ2-2, the CDR3 gives the full variable domain: DGGITQSPKYLFRKEGQNVTLSCEQNLNHDAMYWYRQDPGQGLRLIYYSQIVNDFQKGDIAEGYSVSREKKESFPLTVTSAQKNPTAFYLCASTDGTSLNTGELFFGEGSRLTVL.